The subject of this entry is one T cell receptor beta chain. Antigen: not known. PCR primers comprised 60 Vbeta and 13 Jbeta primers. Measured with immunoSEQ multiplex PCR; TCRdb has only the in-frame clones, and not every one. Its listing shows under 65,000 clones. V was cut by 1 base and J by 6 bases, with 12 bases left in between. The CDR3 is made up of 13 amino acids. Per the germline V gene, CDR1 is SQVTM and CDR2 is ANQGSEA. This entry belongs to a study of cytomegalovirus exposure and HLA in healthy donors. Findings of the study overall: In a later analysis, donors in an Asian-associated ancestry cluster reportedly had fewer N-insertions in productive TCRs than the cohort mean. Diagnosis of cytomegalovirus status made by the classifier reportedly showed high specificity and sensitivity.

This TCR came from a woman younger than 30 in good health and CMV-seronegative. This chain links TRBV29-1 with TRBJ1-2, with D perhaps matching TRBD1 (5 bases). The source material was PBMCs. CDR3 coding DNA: TGCAGCGTTGAAGGTGAAGGGGCTAATGGCTACACCTTC. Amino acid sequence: CSVEGEGANGYTF. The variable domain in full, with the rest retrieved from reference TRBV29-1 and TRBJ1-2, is SAVISQKPSRDICQRGTSLTIQCQVDSQVTMMFWYRQQPGQSLTLIATANQGSEATYESGFVIDKFPISRPNLTFSTLTVSNMSPEDSSIYLCSVEGEGANGYTFGSGTRLTVV.